One and the same sample provided the 26 T cell receptor beta chains below, sequenced in a study of OX40 agonist ivuxolimab in advanced cancers. Data came from immunoSEQ multiplex PCR; TCRdb stores just in-frame clones and leaves some out. This sample has roughly 80,000 clones, with around nine tenths found just once. The material was CD4+ or CD8+ T cells sorted from blood, obtained in a trial of the OX40 agonist ivuxolimab. The receptors stem from an adult with an advanced solid tumor such as melanoma, head and neck, liver or kidney cancer.

V and J are TRBV5-5 and TRBJ2-5, with D possibly TRBD1 on 5 matching bases. The V gene's germline CDR1 is SGHKS and CDR2 YYEKEE (reference sequence). CDR3 length: 13 amino acids. Trimming left V 4 bases short and J 5 bases short, with 12 bases between. The CDR3 loop reads CASSTRVMETQYF. The CDR3, as DNA: TGTGCCAGCAGCACCAGGGTTATGGAGACCCAGTACTTC.

CDR3 protein: CASSIRSKNIQYF. In DNA form, the CDR3 reads TGTGCCAGCAGCATAAGGTCGAAAAACATTCAGTACTTC. The J gene is TRBJ2-4, the V gene TRBV7-9; D is unclear. Germline loops: CDR1 SEHNR, CDR2 FQNEAQ (reference sequence). The CDR3 covers 13 residues. V lost 5 bases and J 4 bases, leaving 9 bases between the germline ends.

The chain carries TRBV27 and TRBJ2-1; D may be TRBD2 (5 bases). Germline V CDR1 and CDR2: MNHEY, SMNVEV (reference sequence). Trimming took 6 bases from V and 0 from J, leaving 15 bases between them. The CDR3 consists of 16 residues. The CDR3 DNA is TGTGCCAGCAGGGCATTGGACTTCCCCTCCTACAATGAGCAGTTCTTC. Translation gives CASRALDFPSYNEQFF.

This chain connects TRBV28 to TRBJ1-1; D may be TRBD1 (5 bases). Germline assignment: CDR1 MDHEN and CDR2 SYDVKM. Trimming shortened V by 4 bases and J by 0 bases, and 9 bases separated the two germline ends. The CDR3 consists of 14 residues. CDR3 DNA sequence: TGTGCCAGCAGTTACCGACAGTTGAACACTGAAGCTTTCTTT. Protein product: CASSYRQLNTEAFF.

The CDR3 sequence: CAWSADSNTGELFF. DNA for the CDR3: TGTGCCTGGAGTGCGGACAGTAACACCGGGGAGCTGTTTTTT. The chain carries TRBV30 and TRBJ2-2; D perhaps matches TRBD1 (6 bases). Trimming took off 1 base at V and 2 bases at J, with 8 bases between the two ends. This CDR3 region has 14 residues. Germline CDR1 is GTSNPN and CDR2 is SVGIG (reference sequence).

V is TRBV5-4 and J is TRBJ2-6; D gene unclear. This CDR3 region has 13 residues. Germline assignment: CDR1 SGHNT and CDR2 YYREEE (reference sequence). The germline V and J ends were trimmed by 1 base and 2 bases, with 1 base remaining between them. CDR3 DNA: TGTGCCAGCAGCTTGACTGGGGCCAACGTCCTGACTTTC. Translation: CASSLTGANVLTF.

The chain joins TRBV25-1 to TRBJ1-5, with D possibly TRBD1 on 5 matching bases. There are 14 residues in the CDR3. Germline V gene sequence: CDR1 MGHDK, CDR2 SYGVNS. Trimming took off 3 bases at V and 7 bases at J, with 13 bases between the two ends. CDR3 loop: CASSEAGLKQPQHF. The CDR3, as DNA: TGTGCCAGCAGTGAGGCAGGGTTAAAACAGCCCCAGCATTTT. Variable domain in full (rest from reference TRBV25-1 and TRBJ1-5): EADIYQTPRYLVIGTGKKITLECSQTMGHDKMYWYQQDPGMELHLIHYSYGVNSTEKGDLSSESTVSRIRTEHFPLTLESARPSHTSQYLCASSEAGLKQPQHFGDGTRLSIL.

The chain combines TRBV7-2 with TRBJ2-5, with D unclear. Trimming took off 4 bases at V and 1 base at J, with 13 bases between the two ends. This CDR3 region has 15 residues. CDR1 is SGHTA and CDR2 is FQGNSA in the germline V gene. Here the CDR3 reads CASSSLTGSQETQYF. The CDR3, as DNA: TGTGCCAGCAGCTCCCTAACTGGCTCCCAAGAGACCCAGTACTTC.

CDR3 sequence (DNA): TGTGCCAGCAGTGACAAGGGAAGAGAAGCTAATTCACCCCTCCACTTT. It is translated as CASSDKGREANSPLHF. The J gene is TRBJ1-6, the V gene TRBV6-4; no clear D gene. Germline V gives CDR1 MRHNA, CDR2 SNTAGT. V lost 2 bases to trimming and J lost 6 bases, with 14 bases between them. The CDR3 is 16 amino acids.

The rearrangement uses TRBV7-2 and TRBJ2-1, with D possibly matching TRBD1 (8 bases). The CDR3 is 15 residues long. CDR1 and CDR2 (germline): SGHTA, FQGNSA. V dropped 5 bases and J dropped 4 bases, with 15 bases sitting between them. CDR3 nucleotides: TGTGCCAGCAGCATTGACAGGGGAGGGTACAATGAGCAGTTCTTC. Its protein product is CASSIDRGGYNEQFF.

The V call is TRBV7-8, the J call TRBJ2-7, with 9 positions matching TRBD2. Germline V lookup: CDR1 SGHVS, CDR2 FQNEAQ. This CDR3 comprises 14 residues. Trimming cost V 4 bases and J 4 bases; bases outside gene matches: 5. DNA for the CDR3: TGTGCCAGCAGCTATAGCGGGGGAACGTACGAGCAGTACTTC. It is translated as CASSYSGGTYEQYF.

The chain couples TRBV6-6 to TRBJ1-4; weak D call: TRBD1 (5 bases). From germline, CDR1 is MNHNY and CDR2 SVGAGI (reference sequence). The V and J ends lost 2 bases and 5 bases respectively, with 12 bases between them. The CDR3 consists of 15 residues. CDR3: CASSYGGDPNEKLFF. The CDR3 nucleotides are TGTGCCAGCAGTTACGGGGGGGACCCCAATGAAAAACTGTTTTTT.

This clone was observed a single time. The chain joins TRBV9 to TRBJ2-3; the D gene is possibly TRBD2 (5 bases). The CDR3 runs to 14 residues. V dropped 0 bases and J dropped 4 bases, with 9 bases sitting between them. Germline V lookup: CDR1 SGDLS, CDR2 YYNGEE. The CDR3 DNA follows: TGTGCCAGCAGCGTAGAACTGGGAGCAGATACGCAGTATTTT. Translating it yields CASSVELGADTQYF.

The chain is built from TRBV5-6 and TRBJ1-3; TRBD1 agrees at 7 bases. Germline-derived CDR1 and CDR2 are SGHDT and YYEEEE. With 0 bases clipped from V and 0 bases from J, the junction kept 9 bases outside the gene matches. This CDR3 is built from 18 residues. The CDR3: CASSLDPNRGYSGNTIYF. The CDR3 DNA reads as TGTGCCAGCAGCTTGGACCCCAACAGGGGATACTCTGGAAACACCATATATTTT.

V usage is TRBV7-2 and J usage is TRBJ2-5; 9 bases are a match to TRBD1. The CDR3 has 13 residues. Germline V gives CDR1 SGHTA, CDR2 FQGNSA. Unmatched junction bases numbered 2, after V lost 6 bases and J lost 3 bases. CDR3 nucleotide sequence: TGTGCCAGCAGGCGGACAGGGGAAGAGACCCAGTACTTC. Residues: CASRRTGEETQYF.

This chain joins TRBV4-1 and TRBJ2-6; 8 bases line up with TRBD1. J lost 2 bases, V lost 3 bases, and 0 bases had no gene match. The CDR3 sequence is 15 residues long. Germline V CDR1 and CDR2: MGHRA, YSYEKL. The CDR3 reads CASSHRGPGANVLTF. The CDR3 region has the DNA TGCGCCAGCAGCCACAGGGGGCCTGGGGCCAACGTCCTGACTTTC.

This chain links TRBV7-8 with TRBJ1-2; the match to TRBD1 covers 11 bases. The trim removed 3 bases at V and 6 bases at J, leaving 12 bases unmatched. CDR1 SGHVS and CDR2 FQNEAQ come from the germline V gene. There are 17 residues in the CDR3. The CDR3 sequence: CASSFRDRGFSRDGYTF. The CDR3 coding sequence is TGTGCCAGCAGCTTCCGGGACAGGGGGTTCAGTCGGGATGGCTACACCTTC.

This clone has more than one count but fewer than ten. The rearrangement uses TRBV30 and TRBJ2-2; D is perhaps TRBD2 (5 bases). There are 15 residues in the CDR3. Germline lookup yields CDR1 GTSNPN and CDR2 SVGIG (reference sequence). Trimming removed 5 bases at V and 1 base at J, with 14 bases between. Here the CDR3 DNA reads TGTGCCTGGTTGGCTGGAGAGGGGAACACCGGGGAGCTGTTTTTT. Translating it yields CAWLAGEGNTGELFF.

The chain has TRBV5-1 and TRBJ2-3; TRBD2 aligns across 9 bases. Germline CDR1 is SGHRS and CDR2 is YFSETQ. Trimming at V came to 4 bases and at J to 3 bases, leaving 9 bases not matched to a gene. The CDR3 has 16 amino acids. CDR3 amino acids: CASSIGLARGTDTQYF. DNA of the CDR3: TGCGCCAGCAGCATAGGACTAGCGAGAGGGACAGATACGCAGTATTTT.

A few counts support this clone. The sample carries other DNA sequences with the same CDR3. The chain employs TRBV2 and TRBJ2-7, with D unclear. Germline V CDR1 and CDR2: SNHLY, FYNNEI. V was trimmed by 3 bases and J by 0 bases, leaving 9 bases between them. The CDR3 has 14 residues. The CDR3 loop reads CASSEGSLSYEQYF. DNA of the CDR3: TGTGCCAGCAGTGAGGGGTCCCTCTCCTACGAGCAGTACTTC.

The V call is TRBV6-5, the J call TRBJ1-2; TRBD1 might be the D (6 bases). The CDR3 covers 16 residues. Germline V CDR1 and CDR2: MNHEY, SVGAGI. Trimming stripped 2 bases from V and 7 bases from J, with 20 bases between. DNA for the CDR3: TGTGCCAGCAGTTACACCGGGACAAAAGGGCCCCGTGGCTACACCTTC. Its protein is CASSYTGTKGPRGYTF.

The CDR3 nucleotides are TGTGCCAGAAGCCGACCGCCGGGACAGGGGTACACCGGGGAGCTGTTTTTT. As protein: CARSRPPGQGYTGELFF. This chain connects TRBV5-3 to TRBJ2-2; TRBD1 agrees at 10 bases. TRBV5-3 is annotated as an ORF whose role is uncertain. This CDR3 region has 17 residues. The trim removed 4 bases at V and 3 bases at J, leaving 9 bases unmatched.

This chain's CDR3 is CASSLGTDLEAFF. The CDR3 DNA reads as TGTGCCAGCAGCTTGGGGACCGACCTTGAAGCTTTCTTT. This chain links TRBV11-1 with TRBJ1-1; D might be TRBD1 (5 bases). The V end lost 3 bases, the J end lost 7 bases, and 12 bases lay between the germline ends. Germline-derived CDR1 and CDR2 are SGHAT and FQDESV (reference sequence). The CDR3 runs to 13 residues.

The chain couples TRBV7-2 to TRBJ2-7; the D gene is possibly TRBD2 (5 bases). Looked up from germline, CDR1 is SGHTA and CDR2 is FQGNSA. This CDR3 contains 14 residues. With 5 bases removed from V and 3 bases from J, the gap between germline ends came to 14 bases. The DNA of the CDR3 is TGTGCCAGCAGCCTGAGGGTCCGGGGCTACGAGCAGTACTTC. Translated: CASSLRVRGYEQYF.

This chain uses TRBV15 with TRBJ1-2; D call uncertain. This CDR3 region has 15 residues. V was pared by 7 bases and J by 0 bases, with 15 bases between. Germline V gene lookup returns CDR1 LNHNV and CDR2 YYDKDF (reference sequence). The CDR3 here is CATTSGLPANYGYTF. The CDR3 coding sequence is TGTGCCACCACCTCCGGGCTCCCAGCTAACTATGGCTACACCTTC.

The chain's CDR3 is CASSLDTSTTYEQYF. The CDR3 DNA is TGTGCCAGCAGCTTAGATACAAGTACAACCTACGAGCAGTACTTC. The rearrangement joins TRBV7-2 to TRBJ2-7; D gene uncertain. The CDR3 sequence is 15 residues long. Trimming took 1 base from V and 2 from J, leaving 12 bases between them. CDR1 is SGHTA and CDR2 is FQGNSA in the germline V gene. Combining the CDR3 with reference TRBV7-2 and TRBJ2-7 gives the whole variable domain GAGVSQSPSNKVTEKGKDVELRCDPISGHTALYWYRQSLGQGLEFLIYFQGNSAPDKSGLPSDRFSAERTGGSVSTLTIQRTQQEDSAVYLCASSLDTSTTYEQYFGPGTRLTVT.